This record looks at one T cell receptor beta chain sequence and its context. Per the germline V gene, CDR1 is LGHDT and CDR2 is YNNKEL (reference sequence). This CDR3 has 15 residues. The V and J ends lost 2 bases and 2 bases respectively, with 13 bases between them. Clones were read by immunoSEQ multiplex PCR, and TCRdb kept only the in-frame ones, dropping some. The sample records 140,000 to 150,000 clones, 80% to 90% being singletons. This specimen comes from a study of blood T cell repertoires in COVID-19. Study details: Researchers got acute and convalescent COVID-19 samples from the United States, Italy and Spain. PBMCs, B-cell-depleted T cells, or T cells were the source of the cDNA or gDNA that made up the material.

The chain uses TRBV3-1 (or the pseudogene TRBV3-2) and TRBJ2-7; D possibly corresponds to TRBD2 (6 bases). Sequencing was carried out using peripheral blood. This clonotype was obtained from a woman between 45 and 60 years old with acute or convalescent COVID-19. The CDR3 is CASSQMLGGPYEQYF. The CDR3 region has the DNA TGTGCCAGCAGCCAAATGTTGGGGGGACCCTACGAGCAGTACTTC.